Below, one TCR beta chain is given with its context. A junction end diverges from the germline sequence, so it may reflect a read error. Germline assignment: CDR1 DFQATT and CDR2 SNEGSKA (reference sequence). This CDR3 contains 13 residues. The sample comes from a study of glioma-infiltrating T cells. TCR alpha and beta CDR3 regions were amplified from RNA using iRepertoire nested multiplex PCR. One-step reverse transcription and amplification started from about 100-400 ng of tissue mRNA or PBMC total RNA. TCRdb itself ran the multiplex PCR reads through MiXCR, one entry per CDR3 protein. Seen here are about 10,000 distinct CDR3 sequences, 45% to 65% observed once, and the top ten hold roughly 20%.

V is TRBV20-1 and J is TRBJ2-5; tentatively, D is TRBD2 (5 bases). The specimen sequenced was glioma tissue, nonneoplastic brain tissue, or PBMCs (not recorded which). The clonotype was recovered from a human donor with low-grade glioma or glioblastoma, undergoing nonglioma brain surgery, or in good health (not recorded which). The CDR3 region is CSVGDEFRKTKYF. In nucleotides, the CDR3 is TGCAGTGTGGGAGACGAGTTTAGGAAGACCAAGTACTTC.